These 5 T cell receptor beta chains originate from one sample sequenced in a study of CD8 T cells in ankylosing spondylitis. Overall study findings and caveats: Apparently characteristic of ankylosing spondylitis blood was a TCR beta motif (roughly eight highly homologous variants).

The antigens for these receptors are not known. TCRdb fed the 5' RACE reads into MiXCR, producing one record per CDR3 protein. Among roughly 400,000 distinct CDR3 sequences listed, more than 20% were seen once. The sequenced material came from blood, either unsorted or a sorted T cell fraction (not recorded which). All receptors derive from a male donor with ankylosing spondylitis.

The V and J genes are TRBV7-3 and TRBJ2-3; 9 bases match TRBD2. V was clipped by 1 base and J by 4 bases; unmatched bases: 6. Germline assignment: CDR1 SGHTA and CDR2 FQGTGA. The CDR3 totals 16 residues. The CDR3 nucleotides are TGTGCCAGCAGCTTAATTGCGGGAGGGCCCCCAGATACGCAGTATTTT. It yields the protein CASSLIAGGPPDTQYF.

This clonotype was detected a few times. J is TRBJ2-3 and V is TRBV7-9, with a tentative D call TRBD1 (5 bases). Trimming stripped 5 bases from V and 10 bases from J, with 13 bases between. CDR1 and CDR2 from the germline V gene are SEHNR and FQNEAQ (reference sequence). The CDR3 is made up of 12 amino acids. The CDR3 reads CASSPPQGAQYF. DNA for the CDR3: TGTGCCAGCAGCCCCCCGCAGGGCGCGCAGTATTTT. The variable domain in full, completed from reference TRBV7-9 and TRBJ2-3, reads DTGVSQNPRHKITKRGQNVTFRCDPISEHNRLYWYRQTLGQGPEFLTYFQNEAQLEKSRLLSDRFSAERPKGSFSTLEIQRTEQGDSAMYLCASSPPQGAQYFGPGTRLTVL.

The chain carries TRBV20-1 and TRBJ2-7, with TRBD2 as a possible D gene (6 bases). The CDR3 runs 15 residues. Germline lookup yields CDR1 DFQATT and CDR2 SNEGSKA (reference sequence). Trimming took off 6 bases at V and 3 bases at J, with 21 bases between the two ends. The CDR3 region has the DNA TGCAGTGCAAGGACGCTGGCGGGAAGGGGCTACGAGCAGTACTTC. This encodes CSARTLAGRGYEQYF.

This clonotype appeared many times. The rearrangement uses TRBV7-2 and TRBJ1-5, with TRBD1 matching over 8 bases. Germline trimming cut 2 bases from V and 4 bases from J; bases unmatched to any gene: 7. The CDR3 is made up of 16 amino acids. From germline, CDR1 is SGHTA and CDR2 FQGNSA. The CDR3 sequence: CASSLPDRGGNQPQHF. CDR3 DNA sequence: TGTGCCAGCAGCTTACCAGACAGGGGAGGAAATCAGCCCCAGCATTTT. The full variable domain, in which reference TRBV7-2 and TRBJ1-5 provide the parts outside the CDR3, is GAGVSQSPSNKVTEKGKDVELRCDPISGHTALYWYRQSLGQGLEFLIYFQGNSAPDKSGLPSDRFSAERTGGSVSTLTIQRTQQEDSAVYLCASSLPDRGGNQPQHFGDGTRLSIL.

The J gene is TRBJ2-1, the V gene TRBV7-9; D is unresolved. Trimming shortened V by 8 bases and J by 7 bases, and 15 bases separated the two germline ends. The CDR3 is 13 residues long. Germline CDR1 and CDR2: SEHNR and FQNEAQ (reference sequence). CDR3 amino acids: CASVGISRNEQFF. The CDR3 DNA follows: TGTGCCAGCGTGGGAATATCGCGTAATGAGCAGTTCTTC. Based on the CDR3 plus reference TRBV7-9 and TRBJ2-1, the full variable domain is DTGVSQNPRHKITKRGQNVTFRCDPISEHNRLYWYRQTLGQGPEFLTYFQNEAQLEKSRLLSDRFSAERPKGSFSTLEIQRTEQGDSAMYLCASVGISRNEQFFGPGTRLTVL.